The sequence of this TCR beta chain was determined in a study of cytomegalovirus exposure and HLA in healthy donors. Whole-study findings and limits: Sequencing likely caused a cluster of highly shared sequence variants.

On this clone itself: Its antigen is not identified.

PCR used 60 Vbeta primers and 13 Jbeta primers. Sequencing was performed with immunoSEQ multiplex PCR; in TCRdb, only in-frame clones are kept and a portion is missing. The sample carries 110,000 or so clones, less than 80% recorded once. Germline values: CDR1 SEHNR, CDR2 FQNEAQ (reference sequence). The ends lost 6 bases at V and 2 bases at J; junction bases unmatched: 5. The length of the CDR3 is 17 residues. V usage is TRBV7-9 and J usage is TRBJ2-6, with 12 nucleotides matching TRBD1. The specimen sequenced was PBMCs. This receptor was obtained from a woman in her forties or fifties in good health and CMV-seropositive. CDR3 residues: CASSPGQGAAGANVLTF. The CDR3 coding sequence is TGTGCCAGCAGTCCGGGACAGGGGGCGGCTGGGGCCAACGTCCTGACTTTC. Variable domain in full (rest from reference TRBV7-9 and TRBJ2-6): DTGVSQNPRHKITKRGQNVTFRCDPISEHNRLYWYRQTLGQGPEFLTYFQNEAQLEKSRLLSDRFSAERPKGSFSTLEIQRTEQGDSAMYLCASSPGQGAAGANVLTFGAGSRLTVL.